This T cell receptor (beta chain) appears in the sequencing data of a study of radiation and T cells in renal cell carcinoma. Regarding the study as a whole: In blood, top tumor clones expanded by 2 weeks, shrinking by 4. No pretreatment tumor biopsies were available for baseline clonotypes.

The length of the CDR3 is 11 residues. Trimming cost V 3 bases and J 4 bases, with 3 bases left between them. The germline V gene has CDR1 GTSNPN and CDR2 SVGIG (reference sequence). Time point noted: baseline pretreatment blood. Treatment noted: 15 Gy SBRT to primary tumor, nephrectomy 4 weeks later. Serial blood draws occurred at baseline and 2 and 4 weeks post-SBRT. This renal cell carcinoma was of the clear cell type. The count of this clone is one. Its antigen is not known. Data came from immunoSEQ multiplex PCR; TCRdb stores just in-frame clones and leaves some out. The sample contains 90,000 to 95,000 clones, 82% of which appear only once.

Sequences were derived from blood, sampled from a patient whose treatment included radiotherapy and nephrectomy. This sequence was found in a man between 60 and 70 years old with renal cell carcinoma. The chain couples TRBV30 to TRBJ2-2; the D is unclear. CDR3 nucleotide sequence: TGTGCCTGGAGGGGCACCGGGGAGCTGTTTTTT. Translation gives CAWRGTGELFF.